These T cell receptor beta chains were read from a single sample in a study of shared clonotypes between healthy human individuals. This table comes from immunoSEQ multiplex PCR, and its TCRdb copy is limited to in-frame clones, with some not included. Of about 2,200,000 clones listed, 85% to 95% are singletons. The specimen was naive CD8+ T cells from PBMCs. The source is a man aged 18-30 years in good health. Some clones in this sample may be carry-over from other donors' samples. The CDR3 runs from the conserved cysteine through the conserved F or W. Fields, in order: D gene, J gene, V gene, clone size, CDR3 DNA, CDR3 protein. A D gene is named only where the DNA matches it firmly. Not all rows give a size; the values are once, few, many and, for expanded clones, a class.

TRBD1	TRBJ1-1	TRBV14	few	TGTGCCAGCAGCCAGGACAGGATGAACACTGAAGCTTTCTTT	CASSQDRMNTEAFF
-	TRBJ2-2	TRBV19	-	TGTGCCAGTAGTATTGGACTCACCAACACCGGGGAGCTGTTTTTT	CASSIGLTNTGELFF
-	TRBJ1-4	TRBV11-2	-	TGTGCCAGCACCTGGGGGGGGCTTGGTGAAAAACTGTTTTTT	CASTWGGLGEKLFF
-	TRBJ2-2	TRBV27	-	TGTGCCAGCAGTTTATATGGCAGGGGGGCTACCGGGGAGCTGTTTTTT	CASSLYGRGATGELFF
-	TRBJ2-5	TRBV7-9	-	TGTGCCAGCAGCCCCGTTCAGGTCTCTCAAGAGACCCAGTACTTC	CASSPVQVSQETQYF
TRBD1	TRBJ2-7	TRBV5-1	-	TGCGCCAGCAGCCCGGAGGTCGGGACAGGTGTCTACGAGCAGTACTTC	CASSPEVGTGVYEQYF
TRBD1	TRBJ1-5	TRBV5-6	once	TGTGCCAGCAGCTCCGGGACAGGGCACAATCAGCCCCAGCATTTT	CASSSGTGHNQPQHF
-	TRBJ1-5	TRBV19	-	TGTGCCAGCATCCCGTCGGGGGTAACACTTCATCAGCCCCAGCATTTT	CASIPSGVTLHQPQHF
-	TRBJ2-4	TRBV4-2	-	TGTGCCAGCAGCCAGTCGGACCTGAACATTCAGTACTTC	CASSQSDLNIQYF
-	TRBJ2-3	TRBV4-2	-	TGTGCCAGCAGCCAAGAGACAGGAGCAGGGGATACGCAGTATTTT	CASSQETGAGDTQYF
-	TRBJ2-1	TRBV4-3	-	TGCGCCAGCAGCCAAGATCTCAGCTCCTACAATGAGCAGTTCTTC	CASSQDLSSYNEQFF
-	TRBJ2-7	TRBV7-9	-	TGTGCCAGCACTACAGAACCTGCAGGAGGAGACTCCTACGAGCAGTACTTC	CASTTEPAGGDSYEQYF
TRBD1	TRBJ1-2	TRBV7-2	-	TGTGCCAGCAGCTCACGGACAGGGAAGGACTATGGCTACACCTTC	CASSSRTGKDYGYTF
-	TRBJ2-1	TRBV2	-	TGTGCCAGCAGTGAATGGCTAGCGATGTGGAATGAGCAGTTCTTC	CASSEWLAMWNEQFF
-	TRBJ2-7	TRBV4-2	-	TGTGCCAGCAGCCAGGTATCAAGCTCCTACGAGCAGTACTTC	CASSQVSSSYEQYF
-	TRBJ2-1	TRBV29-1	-	TGCAGCGTTGTTCCCAGGAACAATGAGCAGTTCTTC	CSVVPRNNEQFF
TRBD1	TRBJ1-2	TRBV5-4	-	TGTGCCAGCAGCTTCACAGGGGGCAATGGCTACACCTTC	CASSFTGGNGYTF
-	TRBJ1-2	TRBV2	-	TGTGCCAGCAGGCAAGGACACTATGGCTACACCTTC	CASRQGHYGYTF
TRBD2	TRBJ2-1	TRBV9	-	TGTGCCAGCAGCTCTAGCGGGGGACTAGCGGGCACGAAGACCTACAATGAGCAGTTCTTC	CASSSSGGLAGTKTYNEQFF
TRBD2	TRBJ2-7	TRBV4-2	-	TGTGCCAGCAGCCAAGGACTAGCGGGGCCCAGCTCCTACGAGCAGTACTTC	CASSQGLAGPSSYEQYF
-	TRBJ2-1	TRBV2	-	TGTGCCAGCAGTCCCCTCTACTATGAGCAGTTCTTC	CASSPLYYEQFF
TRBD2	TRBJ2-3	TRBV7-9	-	TGTGCCAGCAGCCGACTAGCGGGCACTAGCACAGATACGCAGTATTTT	CASSRLAGTSTDTQYF
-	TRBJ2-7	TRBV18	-	TGTGCCAGCTCACCGAGGGGACACCCCTCCTACGAGCAGTACTTC	CASSPRGHPSYEQYF
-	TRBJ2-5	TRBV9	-	TGTGCCAGCAGCTCCTCCCACCGGGAGACCCAGTACTTC	CASSSSHRETQYF
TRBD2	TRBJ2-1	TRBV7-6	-	TGTGCCAGCAGCCTATCCACGGGAGGGCCATACAATGAGCAGTTCTTC	CASSLSTGGPYNEQFF
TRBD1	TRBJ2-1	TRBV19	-	TGTGCCAGTAGTACAGGGACAGAATACAATGAGCAGTTCTTC	CASSTGTEYNEQFF
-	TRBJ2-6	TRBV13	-	TGTGCCAGCAGCTTAGCTGGGGTCTCTGGGGCCAACGTCCTGACTTTC	CASSLAGVSGANVLTF
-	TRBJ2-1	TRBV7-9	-	TGTGCCAGCAGCTCACAGGGAGGCCACAATGAGCAGTTCTTC	CASSSQGGHNEQFF
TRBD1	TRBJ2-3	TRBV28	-	TGTGCCAGCGGGGCCCTGGGACAGGGTATGGCAGATACGCAGTATTTT	CASGALGQGMADTQYF